This entry lists 3 T cell receptor beta chains sequenced from one sample in a study of blood T cell repertoires in COVID-19. Produced via immunoSEQ multiplex PCR; TCRdb's table is partial and in-frame only. The data show 75,000 to 100,000 clones, roughly 80% seen once. Sequencing used peripheral blood. Every receptor here comes from a man aged 55 to 70 with acute or convalescent COVID-19.

V is TRBV27 and J is TRBJ1-1, with unresolved D. The CDR3 runs 14 residues. Deletions cut 6 bases from V and 2 bases from J, with 13 bases between. CDR1 and CDR2 from the germline V gene are MNHEY and SMNVEV (reference sequence). This CDR3 reads CASRSQTANTEAFF. CDR3 nucleotide sequence: TGTGCCAGCAGGTCCCAAACAGCAAACACTGAAGCTTTCTTT.

The chain links TRBV2 to TRBJ1-1, with a weak D call TRBD1 (5 bases). The CDR3 spans 13 residues. The germline V gene has CDR1 SNHLY and CDR2 FYNNEI. V lost 4 bases to trimming and J lost 0 bases, with 6 bases between them. The CDR3 bases are TGTGCCAGCAGTGGACAGTTGAACACTGAAGCTTTCTTT. It is translated as CASSGQLNTEAFF. The whole variable domain, filled in from reference TRBV2 and TRBJ1-1, reads EPEVTQTPSHQVTQMGQEVILRCVPISNHLYFYWYRQILGQKVEFLVSFYNNEISEKSEIFDDQFSVERPDGSNFTLKIRSTKLEDSAMYFCASSGQLNTEAFFGQGTRLTVV.

CDR3 loop: CASSPGTGYSNQPQHF. CDR3 DNA sequence: TGTGCCAGCAGCCCAGGGACAGGGTATAGCAATCAGCCCCAGCATTTT. The rearrangement joins TRBV7-9 to TRBJ1-5; 9 bases are a match to TRBD1. Trimming at V came to 5 bases and at J to 0 bases, leaving 5 bases not matched to a gene. Germline V gene sequence: CDR1 SEHNR, CDR2 FQNEAQ (reference sequence). The length of the CDR3 is 16 residues.